The next 31 T cell receptor beta chains were all read from a single sample in a study of T-cell memory formation after mild COVID-19. TCRdb processed the 5' RACE reads anew with MiXCR; each CDR3 protein has one entry. Of 200,000 to 250,000 distinct CDR3 sequences listed, over 7.5% are singletons. Sequencing was carried out using PBMCs or a T cell subset sorted from them (not recorded which). Receptor source: a man between 18 and 35 years old who had mild COVID-19 (a few samples of this study predate the infection). Cell type and time point are not known.

This chain joins TRBV9 and TRBJ2-7; 7 nucleotides align to TRBD1. V shed 0 bases, J shed 2 bases, and the junction held 8 bases outside the gene matches. The V gene's germline CDR1 is SGDLS and CDR2 YYNGEE. The CDR3 has 16 residues. The CDR3 nucleotides are TGTGCCAGCAGCGTAGAGCCGACAGGGTCTGCCTACGAGCAGTACTTC. This gives the protein CASSVEPTGSAYEQYF.

In this sample, this clonotype turned up many times. The chain uses TRBV3-1 and TRBJ2-5; 9 bases match TRBD1. V was pared by 3 bases and J by 5 bases, with 19 bases of the junction left unmatched. CDR1 LGHDT and CDR2 YNNKEL come from the germline V gene (reference sequence). The CDR3 is made up of 19 amino acids. The CDR3 DNA reads TGTGCCAGCAGCCAGCACCGGGACAGGGTATTTGTTCGGTCGGAGACCCAGTACTTC. Translation gives CASSQHRDRVFVRSETQYF.

This chain uses TRBV27 with TRBJ2-7; D possibly matches TRBD1 or TRBD2 (6 bases each). The length of the CDR3 is 15 residues. Germline CDR1 reads MNHEY; CDR2 reads SMNVEV (reference sequence). The V end lost 0 bases, the J end lost 4 bases, and 13 bases lay between the germline ends. CDR3 sequence reads: CASSLSPGGTYEQYF. CDR3 bases: TGTGCCAGCAGTTTATCACCCGGGGGCACTTACGAGCAGTACTTC.

This clonotype was seen more than once but under ten times. This rearrangement joins TRBV29-1 to TRBJ1-3; D gene unclear. Trimming took off 6 bases at V and 0 bases at J, with 12 bases between the two ends. This CDR3 has 14 amino acids. Looked up from germline, CDR1 is SQVTM and CDR2 is ANQGSEA. The CDR3 sequence is CSVSQDSSGNTIYF. The DNA for the CDR3 is TGCAGCGTGTCCCAGGACTCCTCTGGAAACACCATATATTTT.

This sequence joins TRBV7-2 and TRBJ2-1; 12 nucleotides match TRBD2. Germline loops: CDR1 SGHTA, CDR2 FQGNSA. The CDR3 has 15 amino acids. After removal of 6 bases from V and 4 bases from J, the junction contained 4 bases not matched to a gene. The CDR3 DNA reads as TGTGCCAGCAGTTACACTAGCGGGGGGTACAATGAGCAGTTCTTC. This translates into CASSYTSGGYNEQFF.

The table lists this clonotype with a few counts. CDR3 sequence reads: CASSFTGAEAFF. The CDR3, as DNA: TGTGCCAGCAGTTTTACTGGGGCTGAAGCTTTCTTT. The gene calls are TRBV28 and TRBJ1-1; D uncertain. Per the germline V gene, CDR1 is MDHEN and CDR2 is SYDVKM. The CDR3 covers 12 residues. V lost 3 bases and J 6 bases, leaving 8 bases between the germline ends. The full variable domain, with the rest looked up from reference TRBV28 and TRBJ1-1, is DVKVTQSSRYLVKRTGEKVFLECVQDMDHENMFWYRQDPGLGLRLIYFSYDVKMKEKGDIPEGYSVSREKKERFSLILESASTNQTSMYLCASSFTGAEAFFGQGTRLTVV.

This clonotype was detected ten times or more. This chain connects TRBV7-2 to TRBJ2-5; D tentatively fits TRBD1 or TRBD2 (6 bases each). Germline CDR1 reads SGHTA; CDR2 reads FQGNSA. Trimming pared 3 bases from V and 5 bases from J, leaving 19 bases between. The CDR3 totals 16 residues. The CDR3 reads CASSFHSTGGGETQYF. The CDR3 DNA is TGTGCCAGCAGCTTTCACTCGACAGGCGGAGGGGAGACCCAGTACTTC.

The chain joins TRBV11-2 to TRBJ1-2; D remains unclear. Trimming took off 5 bases at V and 8 bases at J, with 12 bases between the two ends. The CDR3 is 12 residues long. Germline V gives CDR1 SGHAT, CDR2 FQNNGV. CDR3 nucleotides: TGTGCCAGCAGCCCGCCCGGATTGGGCTACACCTTC. Translating it yields CASSPPGLGYTF.

J is TRBJ2-7 and V is TRBV7-8, with D possibly matching TRBD2 (7 bases). From germline, CDR1 is SGHVS and CDR2 FQNEAQ. The CDR3 consists of 15 residues. Trimming removed 4 bases at V and 3 bases at J, with 16 bases between. CDR3 region: CASSCYRGGLYEQYF. In DNA, the CDR3 is TGTGCCAGCAGCTGCTACCGCGGGGGCCTCTACGAGCAGTACTTC.

A few counts support this clonotype. The chain carries TRBV7-9 and TRBJ2-2; 7 bases map to TRBD2. Trimming at V came to 3 bases and at J to 7 bases, leaving 2 bases not matched to a gene. The CDR3 has 13 amino acids. Per the germline V gene, CDR1 is SEHNR and CDR2 is FQNEAQ (reference sequence). CDR3 region: CASSFTSVGELFF. The CDR3 bases are TGTGCCAGCAGCTTTACTAGCGTCGGGGAGCTGTTTTTT. The full variable domain, with the rest looked up from reference TRBV7-9 and TRBJ2-2, is DTGVSQNPRHKITKRGQNVTFRCDPISEHNRLYWYRQTLGQGPEFLTYFQNEAQLEKSRLLSDRFSAERPKGSFSTLEIQRTEQGDSAMYLCASSFTSVGELFFGEGSRLTVL.

The gene calls are TRBV9 and TRBJ1-2; D is ambiguous. The CDR3 runs to 13 residues. The germline gives CDR1 SGDLS, CDR2 YYNGEE. Trimming pared 0 bases from V and 6 bases from J, leaving 9 bases between. The CDR3: CASSVAGHDGYTF. The CDR3 DNA reads as TGTGCCAGCAGCGTAGCAGGCCATGATGGCTACACCTTC.

The gene calls are TRBV6-5 and TRBJ1-2; TRBD1 aligns across 9 bases. Germline V gene lookup returns CDR1 MNHEY and CDR2 SVGAGI. CDR3 length: 15 amino acids. The trim removed 4 bases at V and 4 bases at J, leaving 7 bases unmatched. In DNA form, the CDR3 reads TGTGCCAGCAGTTCCATGGACAGGGGAGTCTATGGCTACACCTTC. As protein: CASSSMDRGVYGYTF.

The rearrangement joins TRBV6-5 to TRBJ2-1; 10 bases line up with TRBD2. V gave up 2 bases and J gave up 10 bases; unmatched junction bases: 8. The CDR3 is 15 amino acids. CDR1 is MNHEY, CDR2 SVGAGI, per germline. This chain's CDR3 is CASSYGLAGAGEQFF. The CDR3 DNA reads TGTGCCAGCAGTTACGGGCTAGCGGGGGCCGGGGAGCAGTTCTTC.

This clonotype occurred many times. The rearrangement joins TRBV7-9 to TRBJ2-7; D is uncertain. Per germline, CDR1 SEHNR and CDR2 FQNEAQ (reference sequence). The CDR3 length is 14 residues. Trimming left V 1 base short and J 2 bases short, with 9 bases between. The CDR3 coding sequence is TGTGCCAGCAGCTTAGATCTGGGAACCTACGAGCAGTACTTC. Amino acid sequence: CASSLDLGTYEQYF.

V and J are TRBV7-2 and TRBJ2-6; D ambiguous. The V end lost 1 base, the J end lost 0 bases, and 7 bases lay between the germline ends. The CDR3 contains 16 residues. Germline-derived CDR1 and CDR2 are SGHTA and FQGNSA. The CDR3 here is CASSLDGSSGANVLTF. The CDR3 coding sequence is TGTGCCAGCAGCTTAGACGGGTCCTCTGGGGCCAACGTCCTGACTTTC.

V is TRBV9 and J is TRBJ2-1; D gene unclear. CDR3 size: 13 residues. Germline values: CDR1 SGDLS, CDR2 YYNGEE. Trimming pared 0 bases from V and 9 bases from J, leaving 10 bases between. The CDR3 loop reads CASSVVPGGEQFF. The CDR3 nucleotides are TGTGCCAGCAGCGTAGTTCCAGGCGGTGAGCAGTTCTTC.

The chain links TRBV19 to TRBJ1-6; no clear D. This CDR3 spans 13 amino acids. V was clipped by 3 bases and J by 9 bases, with 9 bases between them. The germline gives CDR1 LNHDA, CDR2 SQIVND (reference sequence). In nucleotides, the CDR3 is TGTGCCAGTAGTATTAACGAGATTTCACCCCTCCACTTT. Translated, it gives CASSINEISPLHF.

This clonotype was counted a few times. This CDR3 reads CSARDTAGVSGANVLTF. The CDR3 DNA sequence: TGCAGTGCTAGAGATACGGCAGGGGTATCTGGGGCCAACGTCCTGACTTTC. V and J are TRBV20-1 and TRBJ2-6, with D perhaps matching TRBD1 (6 bases). Trimming left V 0 bases short and J 1 base short, with 13 bases between. Germline V lookup: CDR1 DFQATT, CDR2 SNEGSKA (reference sequence). The length of the CDR3 is 17 residues.

The chain recombines TRBV7-2 with TRBJ2-1; D gene uncertain. Trimming took 3 bases from V and 12 from J, leaving 12 bases between them. This CDR3 region has 12 residues. From germline, CDR1 is SGHTA and CDR2 FQGNSA. The CDR3 region has the DNA TGTGCCAGCAGCTTCTGGGGAATGGGGCAGTTCTTC. Protein product: CASSFWGMGQFF.

This clonotype showed up many times. The V call is TRBV7-2, the J call TRBJ1-1, with D tentatively TRBD1 (5 bases). The germline V gene has CDR1 SGHTA and CDR2 FQGNSA. Trimming removed 10 bases at V and 0 bases at J, with 12 bases between. The CDR3 is made up of 13 amino acids. CDR3 DNA: TGTGCCATAAGAAGGGGTATGAACACTGAAGCTTTCTTT. This translates into CAIRRGMNTEAFF.

This clonotype was counted only a few times. The DNA of the CDR3 is TGTGCCAGCAGCTATGTCCTAGGCACAGATACGCAGTATTTT. It is translated as CASSYVLGTDTQYF. V is TRBV6-5 and J is TRBJ2-3; D not resolved. V lost 6 bases to trimming and J lost 1 base, with 11 bases between them. The V gene's germline CDR1 is MNHEY and CDR2 SVGAGI. The CDR3 is made up of 14 amino acids.

This clonotype has a count of ten or more. The chain uses TRBV5-1 and TRBJ2-3; 7 positions match TRBD2. Germline trimming cut 5 bases from V and 0 bases from J; bases unmatched to any gene: 6. The CDR3 is 15 residues long. The germline gives CDR1 SGHRS, CDR2 YFSETQ. This chain's CDR3 is CASRPPGLSTDTQYF. CDR3 nucleotides: TGCGCCAGCAGGCCCCCGGGACTAAGCACAGATACGCAGTATTTT. The full variable domain, its missing parts supplied by reference TRBV5-1 and TRBJ2-3, is KAGVTQTPRYLIKTRGQQVTLSCSPISGHRSVSWYQQTPGQGLQFLFEYFSETQRNKGNFPGRFSGRQFSNSRSEMNVSTLELGDSALYLCASRPPGLSTDTQYFGPGTRLTVL.

Notes on this clonotype: A much bigger clone sits one base away, suggesting this may be a read error. In DNA form, the CDR3 reads TGTGCCACCGGGACCCAAGAGACCCAGTACTTC. Residues: CATGTQETQYF. J is TRBJ2-5 and V is TRBV2, with D possibly being TRBD1 or TRBD2 (5 bases each). This CDR3 has 11 residues. With 10 bases removed from V and 1 base from J, the gap between germline ends came to 7 bases. Germline V lookup: CDR1 SNHLY, CDR2 FYNNEI.

This clonotype has a handful of counts. The chain carries TRBV19 and TRBJ1-1; D unclear. V shed 6 bases and J shed 0 bases, with 14 bases lying between them. In germline, CDR1 is LNHDA, CDR2 SQIVND (reference sequence). The CDR3 consists of 15 residues. The CDR3 protein is CASSPLQRMNTEAFF. CDR3 sequence (DNA): TGTGCCAGTAGCCCACTACAGAGAATGAACACTGAAGCTTTCTTT.

This CDR3 reads CASSGGGLVRETQYF. The CDR3 region has the DNA TGTGCCAGCAGCGGGGGCGGACTAGTCAGAGAGACCCAGTACTTC. V usage is TRBV7-9 and J usage is TRBJ2-5; tentative D call: TRBD2 (7 bases). V gave up 5 bases and J gave up 4 bases, with 17 bases separating them. CDR1 and CDR2 (germline): SEHNR, FQNEAQ (reference sequence). There are 15 residues in the CDR3. Full variable domain (missing parts from reference TRBV7-9 and TRBJ2-5): DTGVSQNPRHKITKRGQNVTFRCDPISEHNRLYWYRQTLGQGPEFLTYFQNEAQLEKSRLLSDRFSAERPKGSFSTLEIQRTEQGDSAMYLCASSGGGLVRETQYFGPGTRLLVL.

This clonotype was recorded a few times. The chain links TRBV11-1 to TRBJ2-5, with TRBD1 as a possible D gene (6 bases). There are 15 residues in the CDR3. Between the trimmed V and J ends, which lost 1 base and 5 bases, there was a span of 14 bases. In germline, CDR1 is SGHAT, CDR2 FQDESV (reference sequence). CDR3 sequence (DNA): TGTGCCAGCAGCTTAGGAGGGACACCCAAGGAGACCCAGTACTTC. Translating it yields CASSLGGTPKETQYF.

This rearrangement joins TRBV3-1 to TRBJ2-2; tentative D call: TRBD2 (6 bases). In germline, CDR1 is LGHDT, CDR2 YNNKEL (reference sequence). Trimming cost V 5 bases and J 6 bases, with 13 bases left between them. The CDR3 spans 14 residues. The CDR3 reads CASSRRGSPGELFF. The DNA of the CDR3 is TGTGCCAGCAGCAGGAGGGGCTCCCCCGGGGAGCTGTTTTTT.

The table lists this clonotype with many counts. The chain employs TRBV5-1 and TRBJ2-6, with TRBD1 matching 12 bases. Germline CDR1 is SGHRS and CDR2 is YFSETQ. J lost 0 bases, V lost 3 bases, and 10 bases had no gene match. The CDR3 is 20 amino acids. This chain's CDR3 is CASSWDRGLSKSSGANVLTF. CDR3 coding DNA: TGCGCCAGCAGCTGGGACAGGGGGCTTTCGAAATCCTCTGGGGCCAACGTCCTGACTTTC.

The DNA of the CDR3 is TGTGCCAGCAGCTTACAGGGGGTTGAGCAGTTCTTC. This gives the protein CASSLQGVEQFF. The chain employs TRBV7-2 and TRBJ2-1, with 7 positions matching TRBD1. The length of the CDR3 is 12 residues. Germline CDR1 reads SGHTA; CDR2 reads FQGNSA. V gave up 2 bases and J gave up 9 bases; unmatched junction bases: 1.

The rearrangement joins TRBV20-1 to TRBJ1-5, with no clear D. This CDR3 spans 16 amino acids. CDR1 DFQATT and CDR2 SNEGSKA come from the germline V gene (reference sequence). The ends were cut back, 6 bases at V and 5 bases at J, with 23 bases in the middle. CDR3 in DNA: TGCAGTGCCAAGTCTAGTACCCCGCAGGCCTATCAGCCCCAGCATTTT. This gives the protein CSAKSSTPQAYQPQHF.

A note on this clonotype: This clone may be a read error of a much larger clone one base away. The chain joins TRBV5-4 to TRBJ2-3, with D hard to call. The CDR3 length is 16 residues. The V end lost 9 bases, the J end lost 4 bases, and 24 bases lay between the germline ends. Germline V lookup: CDR1 SGHNT, CDR2 YYREEE (reference sequence). The CDR3 region is CAISAGSGGTSDTQYF. The CDR3 DNA follows: TGTGCCATCAGTGCCGGATCGGGCGGAACGTCAGATACGCAGTATTTT.